A selection of T cell receptor beta chains follows, all from one sample in a study of CD4 T cells in relation to SARS-CoV-2 and coronaviruses. Some clones are missing from TCRdb's copy, which holds only in-frame ones; the method was immunoSEQ multiplex PCR. Among roughly 17,000 clones listed, roughly 77% were seen once. For these TCRs, the target antigens are not known. The sequencing input was CD4+ T cells from PBMCs, cultured in vitro. The receptors were gathered from a human donor in good health. Both conserved end residues are part of each CDR3. A D gene is named only where the DNA matches it firmly. Size is stated for part of the rows, as once, few or many counts, or as a class when the clone is expanded.

abundance,v_gene,d_gene,j_gene,CDR3aa,CDR3nt
-,TRBV19,-,TRBJ1-3,CASSITDLALSGNTIYF,TGTGCCAGTAGTATAACGGACCTTGCTCTCTCTGGAAACACCATATATTTT
-,TRBV9,-,TRBJ1-1,CASSVVGQANTEAFF,TGTGCCAGCAGCGTAGTGGGACAAGCAAACACTGAAGCTTTCTTT
-,TRBV13,-,TRBJ2-3,CASRYTFGGFEDTQYF,TGTGCCAGCAGATACACGTTCGGGGGTTTCGAAGATACGCAGTATTTT
-,TRBV7-3,TRBD1,TRBJ2-1,CASSSGPGTGTSYNEQFF,TGTGCCAGCAGCTCGGGACCGGGGACAGGGACCTCCTACAATGAGCAGTTCTTC
-,TRBV3-1/TRBV3-2,-,TRBJ2-1,CASSQFTGGAHNEQFF,TGTGCCAGCAGCCAATTCACAGGGGGGGCACACAATGAGCAGTTCTTC
-,TRBV6-1,-,TRBJ2-3,CASSEVTGTNTQYF,TGTGCCAGCAGTGAGGTAACTGGTACAAATACGCAGTATTTT
-,TRBV19,-,TRBJ2-2,CASSIDSRNTGELFF,TGTGCCAGTAGTATTGACAGCCGAAACACCGGGGAGCTGTTTTTT
-,TRBV19,-,TRBJ2-5,CASSRDTLPETQYF,TGTGCCAGTTCGCGGGACACCCTCCCAGAGACCCAGTACTTC
-,TRBV14,-,TRBJ2-2,CASSQEVQGGTGELFF,TGTGCCAGCAGCCAAGAGGTACAGGGAGGCACCGGGGAGCTGTTTTTT
-,TRBV18,TRBD1,TRBJ2-6,CASSPRQGAYSGANVLTF,TGTGCCAGCTCACCGAGACAGGGGGCTTACTCTGGGGCCAACGTCCTGACTTTC
-,TRBV14,-,TRBJ2-1,CASSQGLGFNEQFF,TGTGCCAGCAGCCAGGGTCTTGGTTTCAATGAGCAGTTCTTC
-,TRBV27,TRBD2,TRBJ2-1,CASSLLAGIHNEQFF,TGTGCCAGCAGTTTATTAGCGGGAATCCACAATGAGCAGTTCTTC
-,TRBV19,TRBD1,TRBJ1-1,CASSSGGEAFF,TGTGCCAGTAGTTCAGGGGGTGAAGCTTTCTTT
-,TRBV9,-,TRBJ2-1,CASSVGDLLFSYNEQFF,TGTGCCAGCAGCGTAGGTGATCTCCTTTTCTCCTACAATGAGCAGTTCTTC
few,TRBV10-3,-,TRBJ2-7,CAISGTGDSYEQYF,TGTGCCATCAGTGGGACGGGAGACTCCTACGAGCAGTACTTC
-,TRBV7-7,TRBD1,TRBJ2-1,CASSLVQGAYNEQFF,TGTGCCAGCAGCTTAGTTCAGGGGGCGTACAATGAGCAGTTCTTC
-,TRBV25-1,-,TRBJ1-6,CASSEAPAGTNSPLHF,TGTGCCAGCAGTGAAGCCCCCGCAGGGACGAATTCACCCCTCCACTTT
-,TRBV19,-,TRBJ1-1,CASSTPTGLNTEAFF,TGTGCCAGTAGTACACCCACTGGGCTGAACACTGAAGCTTTCTTT
-,TRBV9,-,TRBJ2-3,CASSVGTGGSTDTQYF,TGTGCCAGCAGCGTAGGAACCGGCGGGAGCACAGATACGCAGTATTTT
-,TRBV3-1/TRBV3-2,-,TRBJ1-1,CASTLTVGYTEAFF,TGTGCCAGCACCTTAACCGTCGGGTACACTGAAGCTTTCTTT
-,TRBV4-2,-,TRBJ2-2,CASSQEYLVAGELFF,TGTGCCAGCAGCCAAGAGTATCTAGTCGCCGGGGAGCTGTTTTTT
-,TRBV10-3,TRBD1,TRBJ1-1,CAINKQGAANTEAFF,TGTGCCATCAATAAACAGGGGGCTGCGAACACTGAAGCTTTCTTT
-,TRBV10-3,-,TRBJ2-1,CATARGDSNYNEQFF,TGTGCCACCGCCCGGGGGGACAGCAACTACAATGAGCAGTTCTTC
once,TRBV18,-,TRBJ1-4,CASSPLPTNEKLFF,TGTGCCAGCTCACCCTTACCAACTAATGAAAAACTGTTTTTT
-,TRBV19,TRBD1,TRBJ1-4,CASSMATGGEEKLFF,TGTGCCAGTAGTATGGCCACAGGGGGCGAAGAAAAACTGTTTTTT
-,TRBV7-9,-,TRBJ1-3,CASRASGARWNPGNTIYF,TGTGCCAGCAGGGCTTCAGGGGCCCGATGGAACCCTGGAAACACCATATATTTT
-,TRBV18,-,TRBJ2-3,CASSPPAGTDTQYF,TGTGCCAGCTCACCACCGGCGGGTACAGATACGCAGTATTTT
once,TRBV28,-,TRBJ1-2,CASSPPPGEGGYTF,TGTGCCAGCAGTCCTCCGCCAGGGGAGGGAGGCTACACCTTC
-,TRBV2,TRBD1,TRBJ2-7,CASTLGQGPYEQYF,TGTGCCAGCACTCTCGGACAGGGTCCCTACGAGCAGTACTTC
-,TRBV9,TRBD1,TRBJ2-5,CASSVSPLGTAQETQYF,TGTGCCAGCAGCGTCTCCCCACTGGGGACAGCCCAAGAGACCCAGTACTTC
-,TRBV24-1,TRBD1,TRBJ1-5,CATSETGLPQHF,TGTGCCACCAGTGAGACAGGGTTACCCCAGCATTTT
-,TRBV6-5,-,TRBJ1-5,CAGRGSNQPQHF,TGTGCCGGAAGGGGAAGCAATCAGCCCCAGCATTTT
-,TRBV11-2,-,TRBJ1-5,CASSLGRGQPQHF,TGTGCCAGCAGCTTAGGCAGGGGCCAGCCCCAGCATTTT
few,TRBV2,TRBD1,TRBJ1-5,CASRGQYSNQPQHF,TGTGCCAGCAGGGGACAGTATAGCAATCAGCCCCAGCATTTT
-,TRBV27,-,TRBJ2-1,CASSLSQGGWNEQFF,TGTGCCAGCAGTTTAAGCCAGGGGGGTTGGAATGAGCAGTTCTTC
-,TRBV2,TRBD1,TRBJ1-2,CASSEQGGIYGYTF,TGTGCCAGCAGTGAACAGGGGGGGATCTATGGCTACACCTTC
-,TRBV24-1,TRBD1,TRBJ2-3,CATSFPGGSDTQYF,TGTGCCACCAGTTTTCCAGGGGGCTCAGATACGCAGTATTTT
-,TRBV7-2,-,TRBJ1-2,CASSFNQGDYGYTF,TGTGCCAGCAGCTTCAATCAAGGGGACTATGGCTACACCTTC
few,TRBV18,-,TRBJ2-7,CASSTSSSYEQYF,TGTGCCAGCTCAACGTCCAGCTCCTACGAGCAGTACTTC
-,TRBV9,-,TRBJ2-5,CASSVAGGETQYF,TGTGCCAGCAGCGTAGCGGGCGGGGAGACCCAGTACTTC